A single sample is the source of the 11 T cell receptor beta chains below, sequenced in a study of CD8+CD57+ T cells in acquired aplastic anemia. Genomic DNA served as template for TCR beta VDJ and CDR3 profiling. TCRdb analysed the reads with MiXCR anew, one entry per CDR3 protein. This table holds 150,000 or so distinct CDR3 sequences, 55% to 70% found once. The sequencing input was sorted CD4+, CD8+, or CD8+CD57+ T cells (not recorded which) from PBMCs. The source is a human donor in good health.

This clonotype was detected once. The V gene is TRBV19, the J gene TRBJ2-6, with D perhaps being TRBD1 or TRBD2 (5 bases each). CDR1 and CDR2 from the germline V gene are LNHDA and SQIVND (reference sequence). Between the trimmed V and J ends, which lost 6 bases and 1 base, there was a span of 10 bases. The CDR3 runs to 15 residues. Here the CDR3 reads CASRERGSGANVLTF. CDR3 in DNA: TGTGCCAGTAGGGAGAGGGGTTCTGGGGCCAACGTCCTGACTTTC.

Many counts were recorded for this clonotype. The chain links TRBV5-4 to TRBJ1-2, with 8 bases that match TRBD1. The germline V gene has CDR1 SGHNT and CDR2 YYREEE (reference sequence). The CDR3 extends over 15 amino acids. The V segment lost 4 bases and the J segment 2 bases; nucleotides outside the gene matches: 7. The CDR3 spells CASSGTGGKNYGYTF. The CDR3 DNA follows: TGTGCCAGCAGCGGTACAGGGGGTAAAAACTATGGCTACACCTTC.

The genes are TRBV20-1 and TRBJ1-1; no firm D call. V gave up 1 base and J gave up 4 bases, with 4 bases separating them. The CDR3 is 11 amino acids. Germline-derived CDR1 and CDR2 are DFQATT and SNEGSKA (reference sequence). Written as DNA, the CDR3 is TGCAGTGCTAGAGCGGGCACTGAAGCTTTCTTT. It translates to CSARAGTEAFF.

This clonotype was seen more than once but under ten times. The chain employs TRBV7-2 and TRBJ2-1, with D possibly being TRBD1 (6 bases). Germline V CDR1 and CDR2: SGHTA, FQGNSA. With 2 bases removed from V and 1 base from J, the gap between germline ends came to 9 bases. CDR3 length equals 15 residues. The CDR3 sequence: CASSLLQGSYNEQFF. The DNA for the CDR3 is TGTGCCAGCAGCTTACTACAGGGTTCCTACAATGAGCAGTTCTTC.

This clonotype has a handful of counts. The V and J genes are TRBV6-5 and TRBJ2-1, with 13 nucleotides matching TRBD2. The CDR3 spans 17 residues. CDR1 and CDR2 (germline): MNHEY, SVGAGI. V dropped 6 bases and J dropped 5; count of bases not matched to a gene: 10. CDR3 DNA: TGTGCCAGCAGGAGCACTAGCGGGAGGGGATTCGACAATGAGCAGTTCTTC. Residues: CASRSTSGRGFDNEQFF.

This chain connects TRBV19 to TRBJ2-1; TRBD2 matches at 11 bases. This CDR3 contains 15 residues. Looked up from germline, CDR1 is LNHDA and CDR2 is SQIVND (reference sequence). Trimming cost V 1 base and J 6 bases; bases outside gene matches: 2. CDR3 sequence: CASSIGTSGFNEQFF. The CDR3 DNA is TGTGCCAGTAGTATAGGGACTAGCGGGTTCAATGAGCAGTTCTTC.

This chain uses TRBV7-8 with TRBJ1-6; D is ambiguous. The CDR3 extends over 17 amino acids. V was pared by 5 bases and J by 0 bases, with 14 bases between. Germline CDR1 and CDR2: SGHVS and FQNEAQ. The CDR3 spells CASSLMAVSSYNSPLHF. DNA for the CDR3: TGTGCCAGCAGCCTCATGGCAGTGAGCTCCTATAATTCACCCCTCCACTTT.

Regarding this clonotype: This CDR3 fails to terminate in the conserved phenylalanine or tryptophan, so it likely reflects a read error. The chain carries TRBV7-8 and TRBJ2-7; D gene unclear. V was cut by 5 bases and J by 5 bases, with 16 bases left in between. Germline lookup yields CDR1 SGHVS and CDR2 FQNEAQ. This CDR3 comprises 14 residues. This CDR3 reads CASSPRYNVNEQYL. The CDR3 DNA sequence: TGTGCCAGCAGCCCCCGTTACAATGTAAACGAGCAGTACCTC.

The J gene is TRBJ1-1, the V gene TRBV29-1, with TRBD1 matching over 7 bases. Germline V gives CDR1 SQVTM, CDR2 ANQGSEA. This CDR3 region has 13 residues. The ends lost 7 bases at V and 5 bases at J; junction bases unmatched: 10. CDR3 protein: CSAGGGRGTEAFF. For the CDR3, the DNA is TGCAGCGCTGGAGGGGGCAGGGGGACTGAAGCTTTCTTT.

CDR3 nucleotide sequence: TGTGCCACCAGTGATCGAGGACAGGGCAATGAGCAGTTCTTC. This gives the protein CATSDRGQGNEQFF. V gene TRBV24-1 combines with J gene TRBJ2-1; TRBD1 matches 8 bases. The CDR3 is 14 residues long. Germline V gives CDR1 KGHDR, CDR2 SFDVKD. V shed 3 bases, J shed 6 bases, and the junction held 3 bases outside the gene matches.

In DNA, the CDR3 is TGCAGTGCTGGACAGGGGATTCGGTCTGAAGCTTTCTTT. Encoded protein: CSAGQGIRSEAFF. The chain employs TRBV20-1 and TRBJ1-1, with 9 bases fitting TRBD1. The ends lost 5 bases at V and 6 bases at J; junction bases unmatched: 7. Germline CDR1 reads DFQATT; CDR2 reads SNEGSKA (reference sequence). The CDR3 spans 13 residues.